This T cell receptor beta chain was sequenced in a study of blood T cells in healthy people across ages. General observations from the study: Naive T cell percentage and TCR beta diversity correlated strongly. Across the age range, TCR beta diversity per million T cells fell in a roughly linear way. Naive and antigen-experienced cells could not be conclusively compared, given unsorted PBMCs.

As regards this clonotype: Its specificity is not known.

Through a sample-barcoded 5' primer and a J-beta primer mix, a second PCR was run for roughly 6 to 11 cycles. Via MiXCR, TCRdb re-called the 5' RACE reads, giving one row per CDR3 protein. The sample yields approximately 1.5 million distinct CDR3 sequences, less than 45% seen once. CDR3 length: 16 amino acids. V shed 1 base and J shed 0 bases, with 13 bases lying between them. Germline assignment: CDR1 LGHNA and CDR2 YSLEER. Material: blood. The chain joins TRBV4-3 to TRBJ2-7; D is possibly TRBD1 or TRBD2 (6 bases each). The sequence came from a woman aged 18-29 years in good health. The CDR3 region has the DNA TGCGCCAGCAGCCAAGTATACGGGGGCGACTCCTACGAGCAGTACTTC. The encoded protein is CASSQVYGGDSYEQYF.